These T cell receptor beta chains were read from a single sample in a study of early T cells in non-severe SARS-CoV-2 infection. TCRdb itself ran the 5' RACE reads through MiXCR, one entry per CDR3 protein. The sample shows more than 95,000 distinct CDR3 sequences, around 14% of them seen only once. Sequenced input: whole blood. The origin of the receptors is an adult who was a healthcare worker with PCR-confirmed SARS-CoV-2 infection or an uninfected control (not recorded which). CDR3s include the opening cysteine and the closing phenylalanine or tryptophan. D genes are given only for firm matches. Where a row states a size, it is once, few, many or the class of an expanded clone; other rows omit it.

V gene	D gene	J gene	clone size	CDR3 protein	CDR3 DNA
TRBV20-1	TRBD1	TRBJ2-6	many	CSALGQGEANVLTF	TGCAGTGCCCTAGGACAGGGTGAGGCCAACGTCCTGACTTTC
TRBV5-6	.	TRBJ1-1	many	CASSFETKAFF	TGTGCCAGCAGCTTTGAGACAAAAGCTTTCTTT
TRBV12-3/TRBV12-4	.	TRBJ1-3	.	CASSFWGVGSGNTIYF	TGTGCCAGCAGTTTTTGGGGTGTGGGCTCTGGAAACACCATATATTTT
TRBV30	.	TRBJ1-3	few	CAWSAKLAGYSGNTIYF	TGTGCCTGGAGCGCGAAATTGGCGGGCTACTCTGGAAACACCATATATTTT
TRBV5-1	.	TRBJ2-5	many	CASRLPGQETQYF	TGCGCCAGCAGGCTACCGGGCCAAGAGACCCAGTACTTC
TRBV6-5	TRBD2	TRBJ2-1	.	CASTLPGASGGEQFF	TGTGCCAGCACCCTCCCCGGGGCTAGCGGGGGAGAGCAGTTCTTC
TRBV2	.	TRBJ2-1	few	CASSVRGFTYNEQFF	TGTGCCAGCAGTGTCCGAGGGTTTACCTACAATGAGCAGTTCTTC
TRBV4-1	.	TRBJ2-7	.	CASSQRSGSSYEQYF	TGCGCCAGCAGCCAGCGGTCGGGCAGCTCCTACGAGCAGTACTTC
TRBV11-2	TRBD2	TRBJ2-3	.	CASSTVQRGFSSTDTQYF	TGTGCCAGCAGCACCGTCCAGCGGGGCTTCTCAAGCACAGATACGCAGTATTTT
TRBV7-8	TRBD2	TRBJ2-5	.	CASSLGGEGETQYF	TGTGCCAGCAGCTTAGGGGGGGAGGGAGAGACCCAGTACTTC
TRBV10-3	.	TRBJ1-5	few	CAISNINQPQHF	TGTGCCATCAGTAACATAAATCAGCCCCAGCATTTT
TRBV18	.	TRBJ1-1	few	CASSPGGEAFF	TGTGCCAGCTCACCAGGGGGTGAGGCTTTCTTT
TRBV5-6	.	TRBJ1-2	few	CASSLGLPRRYGYTF	TGTGCCAGCAGCTTGGGACTTCCCCGGAGGTATGGCTACACCTTC
TRBV12-3/TRBV12-4	.	TRBJ1-5	.	CASSFYGGLQPQHF	TGTGCCAGCAGTTTTTACGGGGGACTTCAGCCCCAGCATTTT
TRBV28	TRBD2	TRBJ2-7	.	CASSWLAGAYEQYF	TGTGCCAGCAGTTGGCTAGCGGGCGCCTACGAGCAGTACTTC
TRBV18	TRBD1	TRBJ1-4	.	CASSPDRADEKLFF	TGTGCCAGCTCACCGGACAGGGCGGATGAAAAACTGTTTTTT
TRBV5-1	.	TRBJ1-1	few	CASSLAAGVDTEAFF	TGCGCCAGCAGCTTGGCCGCAGGGGTGGACACTGAAGCTTTCTTT
TRBV7-6	.	TRBJ2-2	many	CASSLGGSNTGELFF	TGTGCCAGCAGCTTAGGGGGCAGTAACACCGGGGAGCTGTTTTTT